The 27 T cell receptor beta chains below were found in one sample sequenced in a study of control samples from healthy donors and cancer patients. Some clones are missing from TCRdb's copy, which holds only in-frame ones; the method was immunoSEQ multiplex PCR. Of roughly 150,000 clones in the sample, 80% to 90% were seen once. The sequenced sample was blood. All receptors derive from a man in his late teens or twenties in good health.

CDR3 region: CASSVTGLARYDEQFF. The CDR3 nucleotides read TGTGCCAGCAGCGTTACGGGACTAGCCCGATACGATGAGCAGTTCTTC. The chain recombines TRBV9 with TRBJ2-1; the match to TRBD2 covers 9 bases. The J segment lost 8 bases and the V segment lost 2 bases, leaving 11 bases of the junction unmatched. Germline V lookup: CDR1 SGDLS, CDR2 YYNGEE. The CDR3 contains 16 residues.

This sequence joins TRBV7-8 and TRBJ2-1; D perhaps matches TRBD1 (6 bases). V lost 5 bases, J lost 7 bases, and 21 bases lay in between. The CDR3 runs to 16 residues. Germline CDR1 SGHVS, CDR2 FQNEAQ. As DNA, the CDR3 is TGTGCCAGCAGCCGGTCGGTGGGGGCCGGCGGGAATGAGCAGTTCTTC. Translation: CASSRSVGAGGNEQFF.

This clone showed up just once. This sequence joins TRBV7-3 and TRBJ2-5, with 7 bases matching TRBD1. Trimming removed 4 bases from V and 0 bases from J; junction bases left unmatched: 8. CDR3 length: 16 residues. Germline V gene sequence: CDR1 SGHTA, CDR2 FQGTGA. CDR3 sequence: CASSSPGQTYQETQYF. In DNA form, the CDR3 reads TGTGCCAGCAGCTCTCCGGGACAGACGTACCAAGAGACCCAGTACTTC.

The DNA for the CDR3 is TGTGCCACCAGTGATTCTAGCGGGGGGGCCCGAATTGAGCAGTTCTTC. Protein sequence: CATSDSSGGARIEQFF. The V and J genes are TRBV24-1 and TRBJ2-1; 12 positions agree with TRBD2. With V trimmed by 2 bases and J by 9 bases, 7 bases remained unmatched. The CDR3 has 16 residues. CDR1 is KGHDR, CDR2 SFDVKD, per germline.

The chain couples TRBV28 to TRBJ2-5; 9 bases map to TRBD2. The CDR3 length is 16 residues. Germline CDR1 MDHEN, CDR2 SYDVKM. Trimming removed 4 bases from V and 2 bases from J; junction bases left unmatched: 8. In nucleotides, the CDR3 is TGTGCCAGCAGTTCCCAGCGGGGGGAAGTTCAAGAGACCCAGTACTTC. Protein sequence: CASSSQRGEVQETQYF.

The chain links TRBV18 to TRBJ2-3; possible D gene TRBD2, 6 bases. The CDR3 covers 14 residues. V gave up 4 bases and J gave up 2 bases, with 10 bases separating them. Germline CDR1 reads KGHSH; CDR2 reads LQKENI. The CDR3 sequence is CASSHRENTDTQYF. The CDR3 DNA is TGTGCCAGCTCACACCGGGAGAACACAGATACGCAGTATTTT.

This clone has only one observation. The genes are TRBV4-1 and TRBJ1-5, with 9 bases matching TRBD1. Trimming at V came to 0 bases and at J to 6 bases, leaving 15 bases not matched to a gene. From germline, CDR1 is MGHRA and CDR2 YSYEKL. CDR3 length: 19 amino acids. The CDR3 protein is CASSQDEGQGYGVSQPQHF. The DNA of the CDR3 is TGCGCCAGCAGCCAAGATGAGGGACAGGGCTATGGGGTGAGTCAGCCCCAGCATTTT.

The genes are TRBV27 and TRBJ1-1, with a possible D match to TRBD1 (5 bases). This CDR3 spans 14 amino acids. V dropped 6 bases and J dropped 5 bases, with 16 bases sitting between them. CDR1 and CDR2 from the germline V gene are MNHEY and SMNVEV (reference sequence). CDR3 nucleotides: TGTGCCAGCAGCTTCGGGGGGTGGGCGACTGAAGCTTTCTTT. Its protein product is CASSFGGWATEAFF.

J is TRBJ2-7 and V is TRBV11-2; weak D call: TRBD1 (5 bases). V lost 0 bases and J 2 bases, leaving 11 bases between the germline ends. CDR1 SGHAT and CDR2 FQNNGV come from the germline V gene. There are 15 residues in the CDR3. CDR3 protein: CASSLEGARAYEQYF. In DNA form, the CDR3 reads TGTGCCAGCAGCTTAGAAGGGGCCAGGGCCTACGAGCAGTACTTC.

This clone has a single count. This chain uses TRBV4-1 with TRBJ2-7, with a tentative D call TRBD2 (5 bases). Germline values: CDR1 MGHRA, CDR2 YSYEKL. V dropped 4 bases and J dropped 0 bases, with 13 bases sitting between them. CDR3 size: 15 residues. In DNA form, the CDR3 reads TGCGCCAGCAGCCCTTTTCAGGACTTCTCCTACGAGCAGTACTTC. Translation gives CASSPFQDFSYEQYF.

The chain uses TRBV7-2 and TRBJ1-1; 8 nucleotides match TRBD1. CDR1 is SGHTA and CDR2 is FQGNSA in the germline V gene. This CDR3 spans 12 amino acids. Trimming took 5 bases from V and 11 from J; bases not matched to a gene: 7. The CDR3 here is CASSLDRDSAFF. The CDR3 bases are TGTGCCAGCAGCCTGGACAGGGACTCGGCTTTCTTT.

This chain connects TRBV6-5 to TRBJ2-7, with 7 bases lining up with TRBD1. The CDR3 has 12 amino acids. V lost 8 bases to trimming and J lost 3 bases; unmatched junction nucleotides: 4. CDR1 is MNHEY, CDR2 SVGAGI, per germline. DNA of the CDR3: TGTGCCAGCCACGGGACAGTCTACGAGCAGTACTTC. This codes for CASHGTVYEQYF.

V gene TRBV7-9 combines with J gene TRBJ1-1; D may be TRBD1 (6 bases). Between the trimmed V and J ends, which lost 7 bases and 7 bases, there was a span of 13 bases. The length of the CDR3 is 12 residues. CDR1 and CDR2 from the germline V gene are SEHNR and FQNEAQ (reference sequence). The CDR3: CASTNDRFEAFF. For the CDR3, the DNA is TGTGCCAGCACCAATGACAGGTTTGAAGCTTTCTTT.

This chain uses TRBV19 with TRBJ1-6; 7 nucleotides line up with TRBD1. J was trimmed by 0 bases and V by 5 bases; bases with no gene match: 7. Looked up from germline, CDR1 is LNHDA and CDR2 is SQIVND (reference sequence). The CDR3 length is 17 residues. In DNA, the CDR3 is TGTGCCAGTAGTCCTGGACAGGCCAGCTCCTATAATTCACCCCTCCACTTT. This gives the protein CASSPGQASSYNSPLHF.

The chain couples TRBV9 to TRBJ1-2, with 7 bases fitting TRBD1. The germline V gene encodes CDR1 SGDLS and CDR2 YYNGEE. CDR3 length: 20 amino acids. V gave up 4 bases and J gave up 3 bases; unmatched junction bases: 24. CDR3 sequence: CASSPTLYSLQGERDYGYTF. The CDR3 region has the DNA TGTGCCAGCAGCCCCACCCTTTATTCTCTGCAGGGGGAAAGGGACTATGGCTACACCTTC.

V and J are TRBV19 and TRBJ2-1; 10 nucleotides match TRBD1. This CDR3 region has 16 residues. Germline V CDR1 and CDR2: LNHDA, SQIVND (reference sequence). V trimming: 2 bases; J trimming: 7 bases; junction bases outside the gene matches: 8. CDR3 protein: CASSIYGGQGLNEQFF. The CDR3, as DNA: TGTGCCAGTAGTATATATGGGGGACAGGGGTTAAATGAGCAGTTCTTC.

This chain joins TRBV5-4 and TRBJ2-7; D might be TRBD2 (6 bases). The V end lost 3 bases, the J end lost 1 base, and 11 bases lay between the germline ends. The V gene's germline CDR1 is SGHNT and CDR2 YYREEE (reference sequence). The CDR3 length is 14 residues. The CDR3 here is CASSSLGGSYEQYF. CDR3 DNA sequence: TGTGCCAGCAGCTCCCTGGGGGGATCCTACGAGCAGTACTTC.

V is TRBV7-9 and J is TRBJ1-4, with TRBD1 matching 7 bases. Germline trimming cut 4 bases from V and 2 bases from J; bases unmatched to any gene: 10. The CDR3 is 17 amino acids. CDR1 is SEHNR, CDR2 FQNEAQ, per germline (reference sequence). CDR3 in DNA: TGTGCCAGCAGCTCCGCTAGGTTACAGGGGACTAATGAAAAACTGTTTTTT. This sequence encodes CASSSARLQGTNEKLFF.

The rearrangement links TRBV29-1 to TRBJ1-4; D call uncertain. The CDR3 sequence is 10 residues long. CDR1 and CDR2 (germline): SQVTM, ANQGSEA. V was cut by 6 bases and J by 8 bases, with 7 bases left in between. CDR3 DNA: TGCAGCGTCTGGGAAGAAAAACTGTTTTTT. Protein product: CSVWEEKLFF.

The V and J genes are TRBV2 and TRBJ1-4; D ambiguous. The CDR3 extends over 15 amino acids. V dropped 6 bases and J dropped 5 bases, with 16 bases sitting between them. Germline assignment: CDR1 SNHLY and CDR2 FYNNEI. The CDR3 region has the DNA TGTGCCAGCAGCGATCTTCCCGGACGGAATGAAAAACTGTTTTTT. Translation: CASSDLPGRNEKLFF.

The V and J genes are TRBV9 and TRBJ1-1; D not resolved. V lost 2 bases and J lost 3, with 11 bases in between. The CDR3 totals 14 residues. Germline V gene data show CDR1 as SGDLS and CDR2 as YYNGEE. CDR3 nucleotides: TGTGCCAGCAGCGTTGGGGTCGGTGACACTGAAGCTTTCTTT. This encodes CASSVGVGDTEAFF.

The chain is built from TRBV3-1 (or the pseudogene TRBV3-2) and TRBJ2-2; D not certain. The CDR3 has 14 amino acids. Deletions cut 3 bases from V and 2 bases from J, with 7 bases between. Germline V gene sequence: CDR1 LGHDT, CDR2 YNNKEL (reference sequence). CDR3 sequence: CASSHSRNTGELFF. In DNA, the CDR3 is TGTGCCAGCAGCCACTCCCGAAACACCGGGGAGCTGTTTTTT.

The genes are TRBV5-4 and TRBJ2-3, with D perhaps matching TRBD2 (5 bases). The CDR3 has 14 amino acids. Per the germline V gene, CDR1 is SGHNT and CDR2 is YYREEE (reference sequence). V lost 4 bases and J lost 4, with 13 bases in between. The CDR3 DNA follows: TGTGCCAGCAGCCCCCGGGGTGGAGCAGATACGCAGTATTTT. Residues: CASSPRGGADTQYF.

The table lists this clone with a count of one. The chain employs TRBV5-1 and TRBJ2-3; unclear D gene. Germline-derived CDR1 and CDR2 are SGHRS and YFSETQ. The CDR3 length is 14 residues. V lost 3 bases to trimming and J lost 5 bases, with 13 bases between them. CDR3 sequence: CASSSLGYGDTQYF. The CDR3 nucleotides are TGCGCCAGCAGCTCCTTAGGGTACGGAGATACGCAGTATTTT.

This clone was observed a single time. CDR3: CASSVTGGLDGGYTF. Written as DNA, the CDR3 is TGTGCCAGCAGCGTTACAGGGGGTCTTGACGGCGGCTACACCTTC. The chain couples TRBV9 to TRBJ1-2; 8 positions agree with TRBD1. V dropped 2 bases and J dropped 8; count of bases not matched to a gene: 11. This CDR3 has 15 residues. Looked up from germline, CDR1 is SGDLS and CDR2 is YYNGEE.

J is TRBJ1-1 and V is TRBV5-4, with D tentatively TRBD1 (5 bases). The germline V and J ends were trimmed by 4 bases and 5 bases, with 18 bases remaining between them. The CDR3 is 15 residues long. The germline V gene encodes CDR1 SGHNT and CDR2 YYREEE (reference sequence). The CDR3: CASSILQGTGTEAFF. The CDR3 DNA follows: TGTGCCAGCAGCATACTCCAGGGTACGGGGACTGAAGCTTTCTTT.

The V call is TRBV7-2, the J call TRBJ2-3; maybe TRBD1 (5 bases). Germline V CDR1 and CDR2: SGHTA, FQGNSA. V lost 4 bases and J lost 3, with 11 bases in between. The CDR3 sequence is 14 residues long. The CDR3 DNA is TGTGCCAGCAGCTACGACAGAAGGACAGATACGCAGTATTTT. Its protein product is CASSYDRRTDTQYF.